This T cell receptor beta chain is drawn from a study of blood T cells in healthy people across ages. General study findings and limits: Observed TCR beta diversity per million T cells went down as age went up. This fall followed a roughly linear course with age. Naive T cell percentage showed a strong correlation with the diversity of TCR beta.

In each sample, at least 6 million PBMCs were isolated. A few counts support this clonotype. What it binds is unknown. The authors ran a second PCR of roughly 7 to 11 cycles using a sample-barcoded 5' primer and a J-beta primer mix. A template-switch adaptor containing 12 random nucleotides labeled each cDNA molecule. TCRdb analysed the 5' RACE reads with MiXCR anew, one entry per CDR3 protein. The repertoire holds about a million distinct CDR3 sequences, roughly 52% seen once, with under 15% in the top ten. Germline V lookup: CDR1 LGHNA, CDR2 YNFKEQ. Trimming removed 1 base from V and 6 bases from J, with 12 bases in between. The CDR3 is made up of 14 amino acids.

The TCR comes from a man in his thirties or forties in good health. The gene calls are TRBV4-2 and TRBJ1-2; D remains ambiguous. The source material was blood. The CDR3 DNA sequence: TGTGCCAGCAGCCAAGGGGCCCAAGCGGATGGCTACACCTTC. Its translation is CASSQGAQADGYTF.